Shown below are 8 T cell receptor beta chains from a single sample sequenced in a study of regulatory T cells in long-lasting Graves disease. In building TCR beta libraries, iRepertoire HTBI primers were used together with Arm-PCR of CDR3 regions. TCRdb independently ran MiXCR on the multiplex PCR reads; one entry per CDR3 protein. The sample has more than 300,000 distinct CDR3 sequences, 12% seen once; the top ten hold 18%. The time point denotes: newly diagnosed GD, antithyroid drugs for less than 3 months. RNA isolated from PBMCs was used to make the TCR library. The data were also submitted as part of a second study, on T cells in Graves' hyperthyroidism and ophthalmopathy.

This specimen consisted of peripheral blood mononuclear cells (PBMCs), obtained at new diagnosis, from a patient treated with antithyroid drugs. These receptors were taken from a young woman with Graves disease.

This clonotype was detected ten times or more. The rearrangement links TRBV9 to TRBJ2-5; D gene ambiguous. The CDR3 runs 14 residues. V lost 0 bases, J lost 4 bases, and 10 bases lay in between. Germline CDR1 SGDLS, CDR2 YYNGEE. CDR3 nucleotide sequence: TGTGCCAGCAGCGTAGCGACGGGTGGAGAGACCCAGTACTTC. Its protein product is CASSVATGGETQYF.

This chain uses TRBV18 with TRBJ1-4, with unresolved D. The V gene's germline CDR1 is KGHSH and CDR2 LQKENI. V was shortened by 3 bases and J by 5 bases, with 10 bases between the two germline ends. The CDR3 sequence is 14 residues long. The DNA for the CDR3 is TGTGCCAGCTCACCTAGCCTCACAAATGAAAAACTGTTTTTT. It yields the protein CASSPSLTNEKLFF.

This clonotype appeared many times. The chain is built from TRBV13 and TRBJ1-2; 8 bases fit TRBD1. With V trimmed by 3 bases and J by 5 bases, 5 bases remained unmatched. Germline lookup yields CDR1 PRHDT and CDR2 FYEKMQ (reference sequence). The CDR3 sequence is 14 residues long. The CDR3 loop reads CASSFRTGGYGYTF. DNA for the CDR3: TGTGCCAGCAGCTTCCGAACAGGGGGATATGGCTACACCTTC.

This clonotype has at least ten counts. V and J are TRBV20-1 and TRBJ2-3, with 12 nucleotides matching TRBD2. The trim removed 6 bases at V and 8 bases at J, leaving 27 bases unmatched. Germline-derived CDR1 and CDR2 are DFQATT and SNEGSKA (reference sequence). The CDR3 runs 20 residues. The CDR3 DNA reads as TGCAGTGCGGGAGGTGTACTAGCGGGAGGCCCTCAAACCCCCCGGGGTACGCAGTATTTT. It is translated as CSAGGVLAGGPQTPRGTQYF.

This clonotype was detected many times. The chain is built from TRBV7-2 and TRBJ1-1, with 10 bases aligning to TRBD1. V shed 4 bases and J 0 bases; nucleotides not matched to a gene: 2. Germline CDR1 is SGHTA and CDR2 is FQGNSA. This CDR3 has 15 residues. The DNA of the CDR3 is TGTGCCAGCAGCTGGGACAGGGGCATGAACACTGAAGCTTTCTTT. Protein: CASSWDRGMNTEAFF.

The chain joins TRBV5-4 to TRBJ2-1; 7 bases match TRBD2. J gave up 9 bases and V 4 bases, and 7 bases lay outside the gene matches. Germline CDR1 SGHNT, CDR2 YYREEE (reference sequence). The CDR3 loop spans 13 amino acids. The CDR3 is CASSRTREGEQFF. The CDR3, as DNA: TGTGCCAGCAGCCGGACTAGGGAGGGTGAGCAGTTCTTC.

This clonotype was counted at least ten times. The chain joins TRBV25-1 to TRBJ2-7, with unresolved D. Germline V gene sequence: CDR1 MGHDK, CDR2 SYGVNS. The CDR3 consists of 13 residues. Trimming took 0 bases from V and 0 from J, leaving 3 bases between them. The CDR3 loop reads CASSEYSSYEQYV. CDR3 nucleotides: TGTGCCAGCAGTGAATACAGCTCCTACGAGCAGTACGTC.

This clonotype was counted at least ten times. The chain is built from TRBV11-1 and TRBJ2-1, with D unresolved. With 5 bases removed from V and 2 bases from J, the gap between germline ends came to 13 bases. The CDR3 runs to 15 residues. Germline CDR1 reads SGHAT; CDR2 reads FQDESV (reference sequence). The CDR3 bases are TGTGCCAGCAGCCGGCGTCGTGTGGCCTACAATGAGCAGTTCTTC. Translation: CASSRRRVAYNEQFF.